A selection of T cell receptor beta chains follows, all from one sample in a study of T-cell reconstitution after alpha-beta-depleted transplantation in children. TCRdb fed the PCR reads into MiXCR, producing one record per CDR3 protein. In the table there are around 500,000 distinct CDR3 sequences, roughly an eighth of which are singletons. The specimen was PBMCs from the stem cell graft donor, collected from the stem cell graft. These receptors all come from a human donor who donated a stem cell graft to a child with combined immunodeficiency. The CDR3 runs from the conserved cysteine through the conserved F or W. A D gene is named only where the DNA matches it firmly. Size tells how often a clone was seen (once, few, many) or the class of an expanded clone, and some rows leave it out.

d_gene	v_gene	j_gene	abundance	CDR3nt	CDR3aa
.	TRBV6-1	TRBJ2-5	many	TGTGCCAGCACAGGGAGTCGAGAGACCCAGTACTTC	CASTGSRETQYF
.	TRBV7-3	TRBJ2-1	many	TGTGCCAGCAGCTTGGGGTCCCAGCCCAATGAGCAGTTCTTC	CASSLGSQPNEQFF
.	TRBV4-3	TRBJ1-5	many	TGCGCCAGCAGCCAAGAACAGGCCCCCTATCAGCCCCAGCATTTT	CASSQEQAPYQPQHF
.	TRBV20-1	TRBJ2-7	.	TGCAGTGCTAGCCCCAGGGTGAGCTCCTACGAGCAGTACTTC	CSASPRVSSYEQYF
TRBD2	TRBV27	TRBJ2-1	many	TGTGCCAGCAGGGGACTAGGGGATGAGCAGTTCTTC	CASRGLGDEQFF
.	TRBV6-2/TRBV6-3	TRBJ1-6	few	TGTGCCAGCAGTCGGGACCACTTCAGTGTCTCCTATAATTCACCCCTCCACTTT	CASSRDHFSVSYNSPLHF
.	TRBV20-1	TRBJ2-7	few	TGCAGTGCTAGCACCACCGGGACTCTCATCGCCTACGAGCAGTACTTC	CSASTTGTLIAYEQYF
TRBD1	TRBV12-5	TRBJ1-5	once	TGTGCTAGTGGTTTTCAAGCTGGAGGACAGGGTAATCAGCCCCAGCATTTT	CASGFQAGGQGNQPQHF
TRBD1	TRBV6-2/TRBV6-3	TRBJ2-6	few	TGTGCCAGCAGTTACGGGACAGGGGCCGGATCTGGGGCCAACGTCCTGACTTTC	CASSYGTGAGSGANVLTF
.	TRBV27	TRBJ2-5	few	TGTGCCAGCAGTTTACCGGAGGAATGGGGGGAGACCCAGTACTTC	CASSLPEEWGETQYF
.	TRBV4-2	TRBJ2-7	.	TGTGCCAGCAGCCAAGAGGGGGGATCCGAGCAGTACTTC	CASSQEGGSEQYF
TRBD1	TRBV11-2	TRBJ1-1	.	TGTGCCAGCAGCCCTCGGGACAGGCGATACACTGAAGCTTTCTTT	CASSPRDRRYTEAFF
.	TRBV15	TRBJ2-1	.	TGTGCCACCAGCAGAGATACGGGCCGGGAGCAGTTCTTC	CATSRDTGREQFF
.	TRBV4-3	TRBJ2-5	few	TGCGCCAGCAGCCAAGATAGGATACCTCAAGAGACCCAGTACTTC	CASSQDRIPQETQYF
.	TRBV21-1	TRBJ2-7	few	TGTGCCAGCAGCAAAGGGGGGGTTAGCGGGAGTTTCTACGAGCAGTACTTC	CASSKGGVSGSFYEQYF
.	TRBV20-1	TRBJ2-5	.	TGCAGTGCTAGAGCCCGCGGCACGGCTAAAGAGACCCAGTACTTC	CSARARGTAKETQYF
TRBD2	TRBV6-2/TRBV6-3	TRBJ2-1	few	TGTGCCAGCAGTTATTTAGGGACTAGAACGGGCGATGAGCAGTTCTTC	CASSYLGTRTGDEQFF
.	TRBV7-2	TRBJ2-1	.	TGTGCCAGCAGCTTATTCTTTGACAATGAGCAGTTCTTC	CASSLFFDNEQFF
TRBD1	TRBV10-3	TRBJ2-3	.	TGTGCCATCAGCCAGGGACAGGGGGTGGATACGCAGTATTTT	CAISQGQGVDTQYF
.	TRBV4-2	TRBJ2-1	many	TGTGCCAGCAGCCAACGGACAGCATACAATGAGCAGTTCTTC	CASSQRTAYNEQFF
.	TRBV27	TRBJ1-5	few	TGTGCCAGCAGTCCCCAGGGCCGATTAGGCAATCAGCCCCAGCATTTT	CASSPQGRLGNQPQHF
TRBD2	TRBV7-3	TRBJ2-1	.	TGTGCCAGCAGCTTAATGGCTAGCGGGAGTATGGGTGAGCAGTTCTTC	CASSLMASGSMGEQFF
.	TRBV4-3	TRBJ1-4	.	TGCGCCAGCAGCCAGCAGATCGGGTGGAAACTGTTTTTT	CASSQQIGWKLFF
TRBD2	TRBV9	TRBJ2-5	few	TGTGCCAGCAGCACCCGTGGACTAGGAGAGACCCAGTACTTC	CASSTRGLGETQYF
TRBD1	TRBV6-1	TRBJ2-7	few	TGTGCCACCCGGGCCGGGACAGAGCTCTACGAGCAGTACTTC	CATRAGTELYEQYF
.	TRBV18	TRBJ2-7	few	TGTGCCAGCTCATCCTACACAGATTCCTTCTCCTACGAGCAGTACTTC	CASSSYTDSFSYEQYF
TRBD2	TRBV20-1	TRBJ2-7	many	TGCAGTGCTTCCCGATTAGCGGGGGCCAAGGGCTACGAGCAGTACTTC	CSASRLAGAKGYEQYF
.	TRBV21-1	TRBJ2-1	many	TGTGCCAGCCCCAAGGGGAATGAGCAGTTCTTC	CASPKGNEQFF
.	TRBV11-2	TRBJ2-3	many	TGTGCCAGCAGCTTAGTGGCGGGGATGGGCACAGATACGCAGTATTTT	CASSLVAGMGTDTQYF
.	TRBV5-5	TRBJ2-1	.	TGTGCCAGCAGCTTGGCGGTGTTGGATGAGCAGTTCTTC	CASSLAVLDEQFF
.	TRBV6-4	TRBJ2-3	many	TGTGCCAGCAGTGAGGCGGCTAGCACAGATACGCAGTATTTT	CASSEAASTDTQYF
TRBD1	TRBV29-1	TRBJ2-6	few	TGCAGCGTTGGACAGGGTTTTTCTGGGGCCAACGTCCTGACTTTC	CSVGQGFSGANVLTF
.	TRBV10-3	TRBJ1-5	many	TGTGCCATTCAGGGAGAGGGAAATCAGCCCCAGCATTTT	CAIQGEGNQPQHF
.	TRBV7-9	TRBJ2-1	many	TGTGCCAGCAGCTCCGGGACTTCGCAGTTCTTC	CASSSGTSQFF
TRBD1	TRBV5-1	TRBJ1-2	many	TGCGCCAGCAGCGACGGGACAGGAAACTATGGCTACACCTTC	CASSDGTGNYGYTF
TRBD1	TRBV4-3	TRBJ2-1	.	TGCGCCAGCAGCCAAGAGGGGGGACAGGGTGTCCCCTACAATGAGCAGTTCTTC	CASSQEGGQGVPYNEQFF
.	TRBV12-3/TRBV12-4	TRBJ1-1	.	TGTGCCAGCAGTTTAGTATCCACTGAAGCTTTCTTT	CASSLVSTEAFF
TRBD2	TRBV29-1	TRBJ2-1	.	TGCAGCGTTGAGGGGCTAGCGGGAGGAGGCTACAATGAGCAGTTCTTC	CSVEGLAGGGYNEQFF
TRBD2	TRBV7-2	TRBJ2-3	.	TGTGCCAGCAGCTTAGGCGGGCGGGGGGGCACAGATACGCAGTATTTT	CASSLGGRGGTDTQYF
.	TRBV11-3	TRBJ2-1	.	TGTGCCAGCAGCTCTCTAGCGCCCAATGAGCAGTTCTTC	CASSSLAPNEQFF
.	TRBV5-1	TRBJ1-5	.	TGCGCCAGCAGCTTGAATGGCGGGCGTCAGCCCCAGCATTTT	CASSLNGGRQPQHF
TRBD1	TRBV5-6	TRBJ1-6	few	TGTGCCAGCAGCCTCGGACAGGCTAGCTCCTATAATTCACCCCTCCACTTT	CASSLGQASSYNSPLHF
.	TRBV12-3/TRBV12-4	TRBJ1-1	few	TGTGCCAGCAGCATGGGTGTATACACTGAAGCTTTCTTT	CASSMGVYTEAFF
TRBD2	TRBV7-2	TRBJ2-7	many	TGTGCCAGCAGTGCCGGACTAGCGGGAGTCTCCTACGAGCAGTACTTC	CASSAGLAGVSYEQYF
.	TRBV29-1	TRBJ2-3	few	TGCAGCGTTGACAGGGGGCGGGAGACAGATACGCAGTATTTT	CSVDRGRETDTQYF
.	TRBV15	TRBJ2-1	.	TGTGCCACCAGCAGAGATGTGGGAGCGGGTTACAATGAGCAGTTCTTC	CATSRDVGAGYNEQFF
TRBD2	TRBV6-5	TRBJ2-1	few	TGTGCCAGCAGTTTTTCCCCCAGCGGGAGGGCCTACAATGAGCAGTTCTTC	CASSFSPSGRAYNEQFF
TRBD2	TRBV12-3/TRBV12-4	TRBJ2-2	many	TGTGCCAGCGGGGGGACTAGCGGGAGGGCCATGGAGCTGTTTTTT	CASGGTSGRAMELFF
.	TRBV20-1	TRBJ1-5	.	TGCAGTGCGAGAGCCCTGGAGGGTCAGCCCCAGCATTTT	CSARALEGQPQHF
TRBD2	TRBV4-3	TRBJ2-7	few	TGCGCCAGCAGCCAAGCCAGCGGGGGAGGCTACGAGCAGTACTTC	CASSQASGGGYEQYF
TRBD2	TRBV9	TRBJ2-1	many	TGTGCCAGCAGCGTAGACTGGCGGCTTTTGACTAGCGGGACATGCTCCTACAATGAGCAGTTCTTC	CASSVDWRLLTSGTCSYNEQFF
.	TRBV5-6	TRBJ2-7	.	TGTGCCAGCAGCTTGGGCAGCGCGTACGAGCAGTACTTC	CASSLGSAYEQYF